One T cell receptor (beta chain) is described in this entry. Possible read error: a much larger clone is one base away. These data belong to a study of blood T cells in healthy people across ages. The authors ran a second PCR of about 6 to 11 cycles using a sample-barcoded 5' primer and a J-beta primer mix. From the 5' RACE reads, TCRdb called clonotypes with MiXCR, one entry per CDR3 protein. The sample has some 930,000 distinct CDR3 sequences, almost 30% seen once. This sample was also put to use in a study of T cells of mothers and their children. As that study records: Normalized overlap was always slightly, never significantly, higher in related than unrelated mother-child pairs.

This clonotype originated in a middle-aged woman in good health. Sequenced sample: blood.

The chain's CDR3 is CSAIHRETNEKRFF. CDR3 sequence (DNA): TGCAGTGCTATCCACAGGGAGACTAATGAAAAACGGTTTTTT. The V gene is TRBV20-1, the J gene TRBJ1-4; tentatively, D is TRBD1 (6 bases). Germline V gene data show CDR1 as DFQATT and CDR2 as SNEGSKA (reference sequence). CDR3 length equals 14 residues.